The 7 T cell receptor beta chains below come from one sample, sequenced in a study of blood T cell repertoires in COVID-19. Libraries were prepared by immunoSEQ multiplex PCR; TCRdb keeps only in-frame clonotypes and omits some of them. The sample includes some 270,000 clones, more than 80% of them seen just once. Sequences were obtained from PBMCs or T cells enriched from blood (not recorded which). These TCRs come from a woman under 40 with acute COVID-19.

This chain uses TRBV5-1 with TRBJ2-5; tentatively, D is TRBD2 (5 bases). V shed 3 bases and J shed 0 bases, with 15 bases lying between them. In germline, CDR1 is SGHRS, CDR2 YFSETQ. The CDR3 spans 16 residues. In DNA, the CDR3 is TGCGCCAGCAGCTACCGATCCGGGGAATACCAAGAGACCCAGTACTTC. Protein sequence: CASSYRSGEYQETQYF.

The chain employs TRBV19 and TRBJ2-7, with 8 bases fitting TRBD1. Germline V gene sequence: CDR1 LNHDA, CDR2 SQIVND (reference sequence). V lost 4 bases to trimming and J lost 5 bases; unmatched junction nucleotides: 7. The CDR3 extends over 14 amino acids. The CDR3 protein is CASSTPLTGDEQYF. The CDR3, as DNA: TGTGCCAGTAGTACCCCTCTGACAGGGGACGAGCAGTACTTC.

This chain connects TRBV2 to TRBJ2-5; 10 bases fit TRBD2. In germline, CDR1 is SNHLY, CDR2 FYNNEI. The CDR3 extends over 15 amino acids. The V gene end was trimmed by 8 bases and the J gene end by 4 bases; junction bases not matched to a gene: 10. CDR3 DNA: TGTGCCAGCTCGGACCGGACTAGCGGATCAGAGACCCAGTACTTC. Its translation: CASSDRTSGSETQYF.

This clone was counted a single time. The chain has TRBV6-5 and TRBJ2-5; the match to TRBD1 covers 7 bases. The CDR3 is made up of 13 amino acids. Germline V CDR1 and CDR2: MNHEY, SVGAGI. V was pared by 8 bases and J by 7 bases, with 10 bases of the junction left unmatched. In DNA, the CDR3 is TGTGCCAGCGGGGATAGACAGGGCGCGACCCAGTACTTC. This sequence encodes CASGDRQGATQYF.

This clone was seen just once. The chain is built from TRBV19 and TRBJ2-4, with unresolved D. V was shortened by 0 bases and J by 5 bases, with 11 bases between the two germline ends. Germline V gene sequence: CDR1 LNHDA, CDR2 SQIVND (reference sequence). The CDR3 has 15 residues. The CDR3 nucleotides read TGTGCCAGTAGTATAGAGCACTACGTACAAAACATTCAGTACTTC. Residues: CASSIEHYVQNIQYF.

The rearrangement joins TRBV28 to TRBJ2-7, with TRBD1 matching 9 bases. This CDR3 spans 17 amino acids. V shed 3 bases and J 0 bases; nucleotides not matched to a gene: 9. Germline V gene lookup returns CDR1 MDHEN and CDR2 SYDVKM. The CDR3 DNA is TGTGCCAGCAGTTTGCCACATGACAGGGGGAGCTCCTACGAGCAGTACTTC. This sequence encodes CASSLPHDRGSSYEQYF.

The chain couples TRBV30 to TRBJ1-5, with D possibly TRBD1 on 6 matching bases. Between the trimmed V and J ends, which lost 3 bases and 3 bases, there was a span of 15 bases. The CDR3 runs 15 residues. Germline CDR1 is GTSNPN and CDR2 is SVGIG (reference sequence). CDR3 DNA sequence: TGTGCCTGGAGCCTATTCGGACAGATCAATCAGCCCCAGCATTTT. Translating gives CAWSLFGQINQPQHF.